The sequence of this T cell receptor (beta chain) was determined in a study of identical twins. Template switching supplied a universal primer site; unique molecular identifiers were carried on the cDNA. TCRdb re-called the 5' RACE reads through MiXCR, storing one row per CDR3 protein. The repertoire holds over 600,000 distinct CDR3 sequences, less than 25% seen once, with 4% to 4.5% in the top ten. The V and J ends lost 4 bases and 11 bases, in that order; junction bases with no gene match: 7. CDR1 and CDR2 (germline): DFQATT, SNEGSKA (reference sequence). CDR3 size: 11 residues. These same records also appear under a second study, on T cells expressing NK-cell markers. Per that study: Seven HCMV-seropositive donors and one seronegative donor made up the eight sequenced donors. A range of about 1.0-8% of CD8+ T cells consisted of dominant NKG2C+ clonotypes in more than five donors.

Sequencing was carried out using PBMCs. The V gene is TRBV20-1, the J gene TRBJ1-1; 7 positions match TRBD1. The TCR originated in a woman aged 18-30 years in good health. The CDR3 sequence: CSATQGSEAFF. The CDR3 nucleotides are TGCAGTGCTACACAGGGGAGTGAGGCTTTCTTT.